The 9 T cell receptor beta chains given below trace back to one sample, sequenced in a study of blood T cells in healthy people across ages. A second roughly 6 to 12 cycle PCR used barcoded and J-beta primers. TCRdb re-derived calls from the 5' RACE reads in MiXCR, one entry per CDR3 protein. Of around 800,000 distinct CDR3 sequences in the sample, roughly 25% are singletons; the top ten hold around 3%. Separately, the same data were catalogued under a study of T cells of mothers and their children.

Sequencing was performed on blood. The receptor set was obtained from a boy aged 5 to 17 in good health.

This chain links TRBV7-3 with TRBJ2-1; 7 positions match TRBD2. V lost 4 bases, J lost 3 bases, and 6 bases stayed unmatched. Germline loops: CDR1 SGHTA, CDR2 FQGTGA. This CDR3 region has 15 residues. CDR3 in amino acids: CASSSSGAGYNEQFF. The DNA for the CDR3 is TGTGCCAGCAGCTCGAGCGGGGCAGGCTACAATGAGCAGTTCTTC.

The chain combines TRBV6-1 with TRBJ2-7; 8 bases map to TRBD1. CDR3 length equals 18 residues. J was trimmed by 4 bases and V by 0 bases; bases with no gene match: 14. Germline loops: CDR1 MNHNS, CDR2 SASEGT. The CDR3 nucleotides are TGTGCCAGCAGTGAAGCGCCTGACAGGGGTTGGACGGCGTACGAGCAGTACTTC. This encodes CASSEAPDRGWTAYEQYF.

This clonotype has just a few counts. V is TRBV11-2 and J is TRBJ2-4; 14 bases align to TRBD2. Germline V gene data show CDR1 as SGHAT and CDR2 as FQNNGV. Germline trimming cut 5 bases from V and 0 bases from J; bases unmatched to any gene: 12. The CDR3 has 20 residues. Here the CDR3 DNA reads TGTGCCAGCAGCCCACTTAGGGGGACTAGCGGGGGACCAGCCAAAAACATTCAGTACTTC. Its translation: CASSPLRGTSGGPAKNIQYF.

The table lists this clonotype with a few counts. The rearrangement uses TRBV25-1 and TRBJ2-2; a weak D match, TRBD1 (6 bases). The CDR3 runs to 15 residues. The V gene lost 1 base and the J gene lost 6 bases, with 12 bases spanning the gap. Germline CDR1 is MGHDK and CDR2 is SYGVNS. CDR3 nucleotides: TGTGCCAGCAGTGAATCCCCGGACAGTCCCGGGGAGCTGTTTTTT. Protein: CASSESPDSPGELFF.

This clonotype has only a few counts. The chain employs TRBV5-1 and TRBJ2-5, with D possibly TRBD1 on 6 matching bases. The V gene's germline CDR1 is SGHRS and CDR2 YFSETQ. This CDR3 is built from 14 residues. V lost 4 bases and J 3 bases, leaving 13 bases between the germline ends. The CDR3 sequence is CASSPGQYKETQYF. The CDR3 nucleotides read TGCGCCAGCAGCCCAGGACAGTATAAAGAGACCCAGTACTTC.

This clonotype occurred a few times. The CDR3 bases are TGTGCCATCCAGGGACCTAACCAAGAGACCCAGTACTTC. It is translated as CAIQGPNQETQYF. The gene calls are TRBV10-3 and TRBJ2-5; tentatively, D is TRBD1 or TRBD2 (5 bases each). V lost 8 bases and J lost 0, with 10 bases in between. The CDR3 length is 13 residues. Germline V gene sequence: CDR1 ENHRY, CDR2 SYGVKD.

A few counts support this clonotype. The chain is built from TRBV5-5 and TRBJ1-2, with D possibly TRBD1 on 5 matching bases. Between the trimmed V and J ends, which lost 0 bases and 8 bases, there was a span of 17 bases. The CDR3 totals 15 residues. CDR1 and CDR2 (germline): SGHKS, YYEKEE (reference sequence). The CDR3 spells CASSLAARGVAGYTF. The DNA of the CDR3 is TGTGCCAGCAGCTTGGCGGCTAGGGGAGTGGCCGGCTACACCTTC.

This clonotype has more than one count but fewer than ten. This CDR3 is CASSVRDGQGYEQYF. DNA for the CDR3: TGTGCCAGCAGCGTAAGGGACGGACAGGGCTACGAGCAGTACTTC. The chain is built from TRBV7-3 and TRBJ2-7; 8 bases are shared with TRBD1. This CDR3 has 15 residues. Germline-derived CDR1 and CDR2 are SGHTA and FQGTGA. Trimming took 5 bases from V and 3 from J; bases not matched to a gene: 9.

This clonotype came up a few times. The J gene is TRBJ2-5, the V gene TRBV7-2, with a weak D call TRBD1 (5 bases). The CDR3 length is 15 residues. The V end lost 4 bases, the J end lost 1 base, and 13 bases lay between the germline ends. The germline V gene encodes CDR1 SGHTA and CDR2 FQGNSA. The CDR3 DNA follows: TGTGCCAGCAGCTCCGCAGGGTTCTTCCAAGAGACCCAGTACTTC. This sequence encodes CASSSAGFFQETQYF.